The T cell receptor beta chain described here comes from a study of blood T cell repertoires in COVID-19 (dated by TCRdb to 2019 to 2021). Regarding the study in general: Samples covering the acute and convalescent phases of COVID-19 were provided by collaborators in the United States, Italy and Spain. The prospective study material was composed of cDNA or gDNA derived from T cells, B-cell-depleted T cells, or PBMCs. Subjects who had been exposed to COVID-19, were actively infected with it, or had recovered from it provided the deeply sampled blood TCRbeta repertoires that made up the dataset. The repertoires were released in a freely available public database meant as a resource for research on the immune response to SARS-CoV-2. Samples came from the ongoing ImmuneRACE study (first 160 participants) plus 1,254 subjects from 6 global collaborators. A de-identified subject ID, COVID-19 status, age in years and sex were almost always included in the sample metadata. Where available, HLA class I and class II types were taken from metadata supplied by the sample provider and were not determined by assay-based typing. Here is what the overall study found, with its caveats: The amount of clinical and demographic metadata varied by source and participant and was provided uncurated.

The immunoSEQ Assay, a bias-controlled multiplex PCR, was used to amplify TCRbeta CDR3 regions from genomic DNA. The paper's data handling went like this. The number of nucleated cells in each sample was estimated by amplification of reference gene primers within the assay. Sequence reads were collapsed and filtered to measure the absolute abundance of every unique TCRbeta CDR3 rearrangement. Productive Simpson clonality was computed per sample as the square root of Simpson's diversity index over productive rearrangements. TCRdb carries this immuneACCESS record with in-frame sequences only. Its versions omit some clonotypes, under half of them owing to an unresolved V gene in the studies checked, with the rest unexplained. Clone size and V and J calls were adopted from that table, with D and trimming inferred from the DNA. For this sample the table gives approximately 46,000 clones, of which nearly 90% were detected only once. Jointly, the top ten make up roughly a sixth of the sample.

From the cysteine through the phenylalanine, the CDR3 covers 14 amino acids. Just CDR3 DNA is preserved here, 42 bases in frame from base 1. Trimming costs V 6 bases and J 2 bases, and their ends lie 13 bases apart. CDR1 and CDR2 were assigned from the germline V gene as KGHSH and LQKENI. As for this clone: What antigen it recognizes has not been identified. The input lacks base qualities; no much larger clone sits a single base away.

The collaborating institutions used their own protocols to collect whole blood in K2EDTA tubes. For TCRbeta analysis, collaborators shipped samples as frozen whole blood, isolated PBMCs, or DNA extracted from either of those sample types. The origin of this receptor is a man between 65 and 79 years old with active COVID-19. Material: peripheral blood. The rearrangement combines TRBV18 with TRBJ1-2; a tentative D match to TRBD1 spans 6 bases. CDR3 protein: CASSPNGQNYGYTF. The nucleotide sequence is TGTGCCAGCTCCCCGAACGGACAGAACTATGGCTACACCTTC.